These T cell receptor beta chains were read from a single sample in a study of graft-versus-host responses after intestinal transplantation. TCRdb's table, derived via immunoSEQ multiplex PCR, lists solely in-frame clones and lacks some. The repertoire holds about 110,000 clones, with about 94% as singletons. No cognate antigen is known for these TCRs. Sequencing was performed on unstimulated CD8+ T cells sorted from spleen or lymph node cells, taken before intestinal transplant. The receptors come from a human donor who received an intestinal transplant. Each CDR3 is given with its conserved first and last residue. Each record gives: V gene, D gene, J gene, clone size, CDR3 protein, CDR3 DNA. The D gene is left open where the match is weak. Clone size is stated in some rows and not others, as once, few, many or a class when expanded.

TRBV9,TRBD2,TRBJ2-7,.,CASSVGGGDYEQYF,TGTGCCAGCAGCGTAGGGGGAGGGGACTACGAGCAGTACTTC
TRBV9,TRBD2,TRBJ2-1,.,CASSVSILTSGSKNEQFF,TGTGCCAGCAGCGTATCAATTTTGACTAGCGGGAGTAAAAATGAGCAGTTCTTC
TRBV5-6,.,TRBJ2-1,.,CASSLGNGLPLLDEQFF,TGTGCCAGCAGCTTGGGGAACGGGTTGCCCCTCCTTGATGAGCAGTTCTTC
TRBV4-2,TRBD2,TRBJ2-7,.,CASSATSGAYEQYF,TGTGCCAGCAGCGCGACTAGCGGGGCCTACGAGCAGTACTTC
TRBV19,TRBD1,TRBJ2-7,.,CASSRGTGGPYEQYF,TGTGCCAGTAGTAGGGGGACAGGGGGACCCTACGAGCAGTACTTC
TRBV27,.,TRBJ2-2,.,CASTSPPNTGELFF,TGTGCCAGCACCTCTCCCCCGAACACCGGGGAGCTGTTTTTT
TRBV11-2,.,TRBJ2-3,.,CASSRRRSGLADTQYF,TGTGCCAGCAGCCGACGAAGGAGCGGGTTAGCAGATACGCAGTATTTT
TRBV29-1,TRBD2,TRBJ2-1,.,CSSTVLADYNEQFF,TGCAGCTCAACCGTCCTAGCGGATTACAATGAGCAGTTCTTC
TRBV14,.,TRBJ2-7,few,CASSQGEQYF,TGTGCCAGCAGCCAAGGCGAGCAGTACTTC
TRBV5-1,.,TRBJ2-1,.,CASSSLGVLNEQFF,TGCGCCAGCAGCTCCCTGGGGGTCTTAAATGAGCAGTTCTTC
TRBV4-1,.,TRBJ2-6,.,CASSQPGLTGANVLTF,TGCGCCAGCAGCCAACCAGGGCTGACTGGGGCCAACGTCCTGACTTTC
TRBV9,TRBD1,TRBJ1-1,.,CASSRTGSNTEAFF,TGTGCCAGCAGCCGGACAGGCTCGAACACTGAAGCTTTCTTT
TRBV15,.,TRBJ1-2,.,CATSRAMGVDYGYTF,TGTGCCACCAGCAGAGCAATGGGAGTAGACTATGGCTACACCTTC
TRBV29-1,.,TRBJ1-1,.,CSVTLEGWSEAFF,TGCAGCGTGACCCTGGAGGGTTGGAGTGAAGCTTTCTTT
TRBV7-9,.,TRBJ2-5,.,CASSLEYVQETQYF,TGTGCCAGCAGCTTAGAGTATGTGCAAGAGACCCAGTACTTC
TRBV11-2,.,TRBJ1-2,.,CASSPGEVGNYGYTF,TGTGCCAGCAGTCCGGGGGAAGTGGGTAACTATGGCTACACCTTC
TRBV4-1,.,TRBJ2-7,.,CASSEGTGAYEQYF,TGCGCCAGCTCAGAGGGGACTGGGGCCTACGAGCAGTACTTC
TRBV11-2,.,TRBJ1-1,.,CASSLGANTEAFF,TGTGCCAGCAGCTTGGGCGCGAACACTGAAGCTTTCTTT
TRBV6-5,TRBD2,TRBJ2-7,.,CASSEPAGGYEQYF,TGTGCCAGCAGTGAGCCAGCGGGAGGCTACGAGCAGTACTTC
TRBV7-6,.,TRBJ2-7,.,CASSLRTRGEQYF,TGTGCCAGCAGCTTAAGAACCCGAGGCGAGCAGTACTTC
TRBV5-4,TRBD2,TRBJ2-1,.,CASRLAGGNEQFF,TGTGCCAGCAGACTAGCGGGAGGGAATGAGCAGTTCTTC
TRBV7-3,TRBD1,TRBJ2-1,.,CASRSPGTGVDEQFF,TGTGCCAGCAGGTCCCCCGGGACAGGGGTCGATGAGCAGTTCTTC
TRBV29-1,TRBD1,TRBJ2-5,.,CSVVYRGPEETQYF,TGCAGCGTTGTTTACAGGGGGCCCGAAGAGACCCAGTACTTC
TRBV7-9,TRBD1,TRBJ2-5,.,CASSRAAQRRGRGETQYF,TGTGCCAGCAGCCGAGCCGCACAACGCAGGGGGCGCGGGGAGACCCAGTACTTC
TRBV30,TRBD2,TRBJ2-5,.,CAWSGGGVQETQYF,TGTGCCTGGAGTGGTGGGGGGGTTCAAGAGACCCAGTACTTC
TRBV2,.,TRBJ2-2,.,CASLIWEGGTGELFF,TGTGCCAGCCTAATCTGGGAGGGGGGCACCGGGGAGCTGTTTTTT
TRBV27,.,TRBJ2-1,.,CASSPSYNEQFF,TGTGCCAGCAGTCCCAGCTACAATGAGCAGTTCTTC
TRBV5-6,.,TRBJ2-7,few,CASSHNRYEQYF,TGTGCCAGCAGCCACAACAGGTACGAGCAGTACTTC
TRBV5-1,.,TRBJ1-1,.,CASALLSHTEAFF,TGCGCCAGCGCCCTCTTATCCCACACTGAAGCTTTCTTT
TRBV5-1,TRBD2,TRBJ2-3,.,CASSLAGRGDTDTQYF,TGCGCCAGCAGCTTGGCCGGGAGGGGTGACACAGATACGCAGTATTTT
TRBV9,TRBD2,TRBJ2-1,.,CASSAASGRGNEQFF,TGTGCCAGCAGCGCGGCTAGCGGGAGAGGCAATGAGCAGTTCTTC
TRBV21-1,.,TRBJ2-3,.,CASSKADCADTQYF,TGTGCCAGCAGCAAAGCGGACTGTGCCGATACGCAGTATTTT
TRBV29-1,.,TRBJ2-4,.,CSVAGAKNIQYF,TGCAGCGTTGCGGGGGCCAAAAACATTCAGTACTTC
TRBV4-1,TRBD2,TRBJ2-3,once,CASSQAPTSGRSTDTQYF,TGCGCCAGCAGCCAAGCCCCGACTAGCGGGAGGAGCACAGATACGCAGTATTTT
TRBV28,.,TRBJ1-1,.,CASSRNTEAFF,TGTGCCAGCAGTCGAAACACTGAAGCTTTCTTT
TRBV10-3,TRBD2,TRBJ2-3,.,CAISESWTSGPTDTQYF,TGTGCCATCAGTGAGTCCTGGACTAGCGGTCCAACAGATACGCAGTATTTT
TRBV19,TRBD1,TRBJ2-7,.,CASSIDGTGLYEQYF,TGTGCCAGTAGTATAGATGGGACAGGCCTCTACGAGCAGTACTTC
TRBV7-3,.,TRBJ1-1,.,CASSLGTEAFF,TGTGCCAGCAGCTTGGGCACTGAAGCTTTCTTT
TRBV6-1,.,TRBJ2-1,.,CASSGGLYNEQFF,TGTGCCAGCAGTGGCGGACTATACAATGAGCAGTTCTTC
TRBV28,TRBD1,TRBJ1-5,.,CASSLRDRGNQPQHF,TGTGCCAGCAGTTTACGGGACAGGGGCAATCAGCCCCAGCATTTT
TRBV5-1,TRBD1,TRBJ2-7,.,CASSYGQGKYEQYF,TGCGCCAGCAGCTACGGACAGGGAAAATACGAGCAGTACTTC
TRBV6-5,.,TRBJ2-1,.,CASSYSKGQFF,TGTGCCAGCAGTTACTCGAAAGGGCAGTTCTTC
TRBV19,.,TRBJ2-7,.,CASSIGSGFSYEQYF,TGTGCCAGTAGTATAGGGTCCGGATTCTCCTACGAGCAGTACTTC
TRBV5-1,TRBD2,TRBJ2-1,.,CASSSLFSGRPVGNEQFF,TGCGCCAGCAGCTCTCTGTTTAGCGGGAGGCCTGTTGGGAATGAGCAGTTCTTC
TRBV15,.,TRBJ2-3,.,CATSRVRGHTDTQYF,TGTGCCACCAGCAGAGTCAGGGGCCACACAGATACGCAGTATTTT
TRBV2,.,TRBJ2-3,.,CASSGENTDTQYF,TGTGCCAGCAGTGGGGAGAACACAGATACGCAGTATTTT
TRBV28,.,TRBJ2-2,.,CASSFGAAPTGELFF,TGTGCCAGCAGTTTCGGGGCAGCCCCCACCGGGGAGCTGTTTTTT
TRBV6-1,.,TRBJ2-7,.,CASSTSGTPSYEQYF,TGTGCCAGCAGTACCTCCGGGACACCCTCCTACGAGCAGTACTTC
TRBV27,TRBD1,TRBJ2-3,.,CASQGAYSTDTQYF,TGTGCCAGCCAGGGGGCCTATAGCACAGATACGCAGTATTTT
TRBV5-6,.,TRBJ2-3,.,CASWGAHADTQYF,TGTGCCAGCTGGGGGGCGCATGCAGATACGCAGTATTTT